The 20 T cell receptor beta chains below all came from one sample that was sequenced in a study of control samples from healthy donors and cancer patients (dated by TCRdb to the early 2020s). The library was generated by the immunoSEQ multiplex PCR assay. The table comes from immuneACCESS by way of TCRdb, which keeps in-frame sequences with V and J called. Part of the clones is missing from these tables; in studies checked, under half for an unresolved V gene and the rest for unknown reasons. The sample table holds 85,000 to 100,000 clones, of which approximately 82% were seen once. Of the sample, 2% to 2.5% falls within the top ten clones. The sequencing input was blood. Receptors were obtained from a man in his 60s in good health.

The chain recombines TRBV30 with TRBJ1-1; D call uncertain. CDR3 length equals 14 residues. Germline V gene lookup returns CDR1 GTSNPN and CDR2 SVGIG (reference sequence). The V gene lost 1 base and the J gene lost 1 base, with 10 bases spanning the gap. This chain's CDR3 is CAWSGTWGNTEAFF. The CDR3 DNA is TGTGCCTGGAGTGGAACATGGGGGAACACTGAAGCTTTCTTT.

The V and J genes are TRBV19 and TRBJ2-7; 13 bases are a match to TRBD2. Germline V lookup: CDR1 LNHDA, CDR2 SQIVND (reference sequence). This CDR3 spans 13 amino acids. Trimming removed 4 bases from V and 12 bases from J; junction bases left unmatched: 6. CDR3 protein: CASSRGLAGAPYF. The CDR3 DNA reads TGTGCCAGTAGTAGAGGACTAGCGGGAGCCCCGTACTTC.

The chain is built from TRBV30 and TRBJ1-2; 10 bases fit TRBD1. Germline V CDR1 and CDR2: GTSNPN, SVGIG (reference sequence). The CDR3 runs to 12 residues. With V trimmed by 5 bases and J by 5 bases, 2 bases remained unmatched. CDR3 nucleotide sequence: TGTGCCTGGGAGGGACAGGGGTATGGCTACACCTTC. Translating gives CAWEGQGYGYTF. The full variable domain, its missing parts supplied by reference TRBV30 and TRBJ1-2, is SQTIHQWPATLVQPVGSPLSLECTVEGTSNPNLYWYRQAAGRGLQLLFYSVGIGQISSEVPQNLSASRPQDRQFILSSKKLLLSDSGFYLCAWEGQGYGYTFGSGTRLTVV.

The chain recombines TRBV29-1 with TRBJ2-4; D may be TRBD2 (6 bases). The CDR3 runs to 11 residues. V lost 7 bases and J 5 bases, leaving 9 bases between the germline ends. Germline V gives CDR1 SQVTM, CDR2 ANQGSEA. DNA for the CDR3: TGCAGCGCCGGCGGGGAAAACATTCAGTACTTC. Translating gives CSAGGENIQYF.

This chain uses TRBV9 with TRBJ1-2, with D uncertain. Germline assignment: CDR1 SGDLS and CDR2 YYNGEE. This CDR3 spans 14 amino acids. Trimming left V 0 bases short and J 8 bases short, with 14 bases between. CDR3 DNA sequence: TGTGCCAGCAGCGTAGGATCCGGATCGGGCGGCTACACCTTC. Translation gives CASSVGSGSGGYTF. The entire variable domain, with the rest obtained from reference TRBV9 and TRBJ1-2, is as follows: DSGVTQTPKHLITATGQRVTLRCSPRSGDLSVYWYQQSLDQGLQFLIQYYNGEERAKGNILERFSAQQFPDLHSELNLSSLELGDSALYFCASSVGSGSGGYTFGSGTRLTVV.

For the CDR3, the DNA is TGTGCCAGCAGCTTAGCTTACGGGAGCTCCTACAATGAGCAGTTCTTC. As protein: CASSLAYGSSYNEQFF. This chain connects TRBV7-2 to TRBJ2-1; possibly TRBD2 for D (6 bases). Deletions cut 0 bases from V and 0 bases from J, with 9 bases between. The CDR3 extends over 16 amino acids. Looked up from germline, CDR1 is SGHTA and CDR2 is FQGNSA.

CDR3 region: CASSQDFWETQYF. CDR3 bases: TGTGCCAGCAGCCAAGATTTCTGGGAGACCCAGTACTTC. The chain is built from TRBV14 and TRBJ2-5; D gene uncertain. Trimming left V 0 bases short and J 5 bases short, with 7 bases between. CDR1 is SGHDN and CDR2 is FVKESK in the germline V gene. This CDR3 is built from 13 residues.

The chain has TRBV4-1 and TRBJ1-2; D may be TRBD1 (6 bases). CDR3 size: 17 residues. V was clipped by 1 base and J by 3 bases, with 18 bases between them. Germline V gene sequence: CDR1 MGHRA, CDR2 YSYEKL. CDR3 in amino acids: CASSQVWRAGEDYGYTF. Here the CDR3 DNA reads TGCGCCAGCAGCCAAGTTTGGAGGGCAGGGGAGGACTATGGCTACACCTTC.

Concerning this clone: One end of the junction fails to match germline, which may point to a read error. The genes are TRBV11-2 and TRBJ2-7; TRBD1 aligns across 9 bases. Germline CDR1 SGHAT, CDR2 FQNNGV. The CDR3 spans 11 residues. CDR3 amino acids: CASSHSTGGIF. In DNA, the CDR3 is TGTGCCAGCAGCCACTCTACAGGGGGCATCTTC.

The V call is TRBV11-3, the J call TRBJ2-3; 9 nucleotides line up with TRBD2. This CDR3 is built from 14 residues. Germline V CDR1 and CDR2: SGHNT, YENEEA. V lost 5 bases to trimming and J lost 5 bases; unmatched junction nucleotides: 5. The CDR3 protein is CASSSGGRRDTQYF. In DNA, the CDR3 is TGTGCCAGCAGCAGCGGGGGGCGGAGAGATACGCAGTATTTT.

This clone was seen only a few times. The rearrangement links TRBV24-1 to TRBJ1-5; D is perhaps TRBD1 (5 bases). The CDR3 runs to 14 residues. Germline V lookup: CDR1 KGHDR, CDR2 SFDVKD. V lost 4 bases, J lost 6 bases, and 12 bases lay in between. The CDR3 DNA sequence: TGTGCCACCAGTGAGCAGGGTTTCGGTCAGCCCCAGCATTTT. This sequence encodes CATSEQGFGQPQHF.

V gene TRBV19 combines with J gene TRBJ2-3, with D possibly being TRBD2 (5 bases). The CDR3 spans 16 residues. The germline V gene encodes CDR1 LNHDA and CDR2 SQIVND (reference sequence). Deletions cut 5 bases from V and 3 bases from J, with 18 bases between. Written as DNA, the CDR3 is TGTGCCAGTAGTTCAATTGGACTCCGACGGACAGATACGCAGTATTTT. It codes for CASSSIGLRRTDTQYF.

The chain joins TRBV2 to TRBJ2-4; the D gene could be TRBD1 or TRBD2 (6 bases each). V lost 11 bases to trimming and J lost 0 bases, with 23 bases between them. Germline lookup yields CDR1 SNHLY and CDR2 FYNNEI. The CDR3 runs 17 residues. In nucleotides, the CDR3 is TGTGCCTCTAAGGGGGACTTGGGGTTGGAAGCCAAAAACATTCAGTACTTC. Translated, it gives CASKGDLGLEAKNIQYF.

V is TRBV18 and J is TRBJ2-1; 11 nucleotides align to TRBD2. In germline, CDR1 is KGHSH, CDR2 LQKENI. The CDR3 is made up of 17 amino acids. V was pared by 0 bases and J by 2 bases, with 3 bases of the junction left unmatched. CDR3 nucleotides: TGTGCCAGCTCACCACCGAGACTAGCGGGACCCTACAATGAGCAGTTCTTC. This sequence encodes CASSPPRLAGPYNEQFF. The whole variable domain, remainder taken from reference TRBV18 and TRBJ2-1, is NAGVMQNPRHLVRRRGQEARLRCSPMKGHSHVYWYRQLPEEGLKFMVYLQKENIIDESGMPKERFSAEFPKEGPSILRIQQVVRGDSAAYFCASSPPRLAGPYNEQFFGPGTRLTVL.

The chain employs TRBV21-1 and TRBJ2-7. TRBV21-1 is a known pseudogene. This CDR3 has 16 residues. The CDR3 bases are TGTGCCAGCATCCCCCGGCCCGGGACGCATCCCTACGAGCAGTACTTC. It specifies CASIPRPGTHPYEQYF.

This chain uses TRBV20-1 with TRBJ1-3; no definite D call. This CDR3 is built from 14 residues. The V gene lost 3 bases and the J gene lost 0 bases, with 9 bases spanning the gap. Germline V CDR1 and CDR2: DFQATT, SNEGSKA (reference sequence). The CDR3 nucleotides read TGCAGTGCTAGTCAACGGGGCTCTGGAAACACCATATATTTT. Protein product: CSASQRGSGNTIYF.

Note on this clone: One end of the junction fails to match germline, which may point to a read error. The chain combines TRBV6-6 with TRBJ1-1; 7 positions match TRBD1. CDR1 is MNHNY and CDR2 is SVGAGI in the germline V gene (reference sequence). The CDR3 has 14 amino acids. The CDR3 nucleotides are TGTGCCAGCAGTTACCCGACAGGGTTGGGGGTTAGGCTCTTT. Translated, it gives CASSYPTGLGVRLF.

The chain couples TRBV27 to TRBJ2-5; 7 nucleotides agree with TRBD1. CDR3 length: 15 amino acids. The trim removed 5 bases at V and 1 base at J, leaving 7 bases unmatched. Germline CDR1 is MNHEY and CDR2 is SMNVEV (reference sequence). CDR3 nucleotides: TGTGCCAGCAGTGCCCGACAGGGCCCCCAAGAGACCCAGTACTTC. It yields the protein CASSARQGPQETQYF.

This rearrangement joins TRBV3-1 (or the pseudogene TRBV3-2) to TRBJ2-1; 7 bases match TRBD1. Per the germline V gene, CDR1 is LGHDT and CDR2 is YNNKEL (reference sequence). This CDR3 is 18 amino acids long. Trimming cost V 0 bases and J 5 bases; bases outside gene matches: 13. This chain's CDR3 is CASSQEVAQTGFNNEQFF. The CDR3 DNA follows: TGTGCCAGCAGCCAAGAGGTTGCACAGACAGGGTTCAACAATGAGCAGTTCTTC.

The chain combines TRBV28 with TRBJ2-1; 14 bases are a match to TRBD2. With V trimmed by 6 bases and J by 7 bases, 8 bases remained unmatched. Germline V lookup: CDR1 MDHEN, CDR2 SYDVKM. The CDR3 is 16 amino acids. The CDR3 protein is CASRESGTSGRNEQFF. CDR3 coding DNA: TGTGCCAGCAGAGAGTCCGGGACTAGCGGGAGAAATGAGCAGTTCTTC.